These T cell receptor beta chains were read from a single sample in a study of beta chain features in type 1 diabetes. Sequencing was performed with immunoSEQ multiplex PCR; in TCRdb, only in-frame clones are kept and a portion is missing. Of about 290,000 clones in the sample, approximately 8% were seen once. The sequencing sample was made of central memory CD4+ T cells from blood. Source of these receptors: a woman under 30 in good health. The CDR3 runs from the conserved cysteine through the conserved F or W. The D gene is left open where the match is weak. Clone size is stated in some rows and not others, as once, few, many or a class when expanded.

d_call: TRBD1; v_call: TRBV9; j_call: TRBJ1-2; clone_size: -; cdr3_aa: CASSARTGRYTF; cdr3_nt: TGTGCCAGCAGCGCCCGGACAGGACGCTACACCTTC
d_call: -; v_call: TRBV6-1; j_call: TRBJ1-2; clone_size: -; cdr3_aa: CASSLTPGEAKGYTF; cdr3_nt: TGTGCCAGCAGTCTAACCCCAGGGGAAGCGAAAGGCTACACCTTC
d_call: -; v_call: TRBV5-1; j_call: TRBJ1-5; clone_size: -; cdr3_aa: CASSLGGGFNQPQHF; cdr3_nt: TGCGCCAGCAGCTTGGGAGGAGGGTTCAATCAGCCCCAGCATTTT
d_call: -; v_call: TRBV4-1; j_call: TRBJ2-7; clone_size: -; cdr3_aa: CASSHVGLRDKPSYEQYF; cdr3_nt: TGCGCCAGCAGCCATGTCGGTCTTCGGGACAAGCCTTCCTACGAGCAGTACTTC
d_call: TRBD1; v_call: TRBV29-1; j_call: TRBJ1-2; clone_size: few; cdr3_aa: CSVEERGGGFGYTF; cdr3_nt: TGCAGCGTTGAAGAACGAGGGGGCGGGTTTGGCTACACCTTC
d_call: -; v_call: TRBV18; j_call: TRBJ2-3; clone_size: few; cdr3_aa: CASSPSADTQYF; cdr3_nt: TGTGCCAGCTCACCATCGGCAGATACGCAGTATTTT
d_call: -; v_call: TRBV27; j_call: TRBJ2-7; clone_size: few; cdr3_aa: CASSSHGGSYEQYF; cdr3_nt: TGTGCCAGCAGTTCCCACGGGGGCTCCTACGAGCAGTACTTC
d_call: -; v_call: TRBV4-3; j_call: TRBJ2-3; clone_size: many; cdr3_aa: CASSQDGHRGESTDTQYF; cdr3_nt: TGCGCCAGCAGCCAAGATGGTCACCGCGGGGAGAGCACAGATACGCAGTATTTT
d_call: TRBD1; v_call: TRBV4-2; j_call: TRBJ1-1; clone_size: few; cdr3_aa: CASSPWWGQGRSNTEAFF; cdr3_nt: TGTGCCAGCAGCCCCTGGTGGGGACAGGGGCGATCGAACACTGAAGCTTTCTTT
d_call: -; v_call: TRBV10-3; j_call: TRBJ1-1; clone_size: few; cdr3_aa: CASSRGRATEAFF; cdr3_nt: TGTGCCAGCAGTAGGGGGAGAGCGACTGAAGCTTTCTTT
d_call: -; v_call: TRBV10-3; j_call: TRBJ2-3; clone_size: -; cdr3_aa: CAISVAGLATDTQYF; cdr3_nt: TGTGCCATCAGTGTTGCGGGCCTAGCAACAGATACGCAGTATTTT
d_call: -; v_call: TRBV7-2; j_call: TRBJ2-1; clone_size: -; cdr3_aa: CASSLNGASRNEQFF; cdr3_nt: TGTGCCAGCAGCTTGAATGGGGCTAGCCGCAATGAGCAGTTCTTC
d_call: TRBD1; v_call: TRBV7-2; j_call: TRBJ2-5; clone_size: -; cdr3_aa: CASSLTGAKEETQYF; cdr3_nt: TGTGCCAGCAGCTTGACAGGGGCGAAAGAAGAGACCCAGTACTTC
d_call: TRBD2; v_call: TRBV4-2; j_call: TRBJ2-7; clone_size: once; cdr3_aa: CASSPRGDLYEQYF; cdr3_nt: TGTGCCAGCAGCCCCCGGGGGGACCTCTACGAGCAGTACTTC
d_call: TRBD1; v_call: TRBV6-5; j_call: TRBJ2-3; clone_size: -; cdr3_aa: CASSPGQILNTQYF; cdr3_nt: TGTGCCAGCAGTCCGGGACAGATCCTGAATACGCAGTATTTT
d_call: -; v_call: TRBV18; j_call: TRBJ1-1; clone_size: few; cdr3_aa: CASSPFKLEASVTEAFF; cdr3_nt: TGTGCCAGCTCACCATTTAAGCTTGAGGCTTCGGTCACTGAAGCTTTCTTT
d_call: -; v_call: TRBV4-3; j_call: TRBJ1-4; clone_size: few; cdr3_aa: CASSQDGGGEKLFF; cdr3_nt: TGCGCCAGCAGCCAAGATGGGGGTGGCGAAAAACTGTTTTTT
d_call: -; v_call: TRBV6-1; j_call: TRBJ1-5; clone_size: -; cdr3_aa: CASSPNYNQPQHF; cdr3_nt: TGTGCCAGCAGTCCTAATTACAATCAGCCCCAGCATTTT
d_call: -; v_call: TRBV5-6; j_call: TRBJ1-4; clone_size: -; cdr3_aa: CASSPSGARGEKLFF; cdr3_nt: TGTGCCAGCAGTCCGTCAGGGGCGCGGGGTGAAAAACTGTTTTTT
d_call: TRBD1; v_call: TRBV6-6; j_call: TRBJ2-3; clone_size: -; cdr3_aa: CASNIDRATDTQYF; cdr3_nt: TGTGCCAGCAACATCGACAGGGCAACAGATACGCAGTATTTT
d_call: -; v_call: TRBV7-9; j_call: TRBJ2-1; clone_size: few; cdr3_aa: CGAGNEQFF; cdr3_nt: TGTGGGGCAGGGAATGAGCAGTTCTTC
d_call: -; v_call: TRBV25-1; j_call: TRBJ1-2; clone_size: -; cdr3_aa: CASSESRYGYTF; cdr3_nt: TGTGCCAGCAGTGAGAGCCGGTATGGCTACACCTTC
d_call: -; v_call: TRBV11-3; j_call: TRBJ2-2; clone_size: -; cdr3_aa: CASSFQFTGELFF; cdr3_nt: TGTGCCAGCAGCTTTCAGTTCACCGGGGAGCTGTTTTTT
d_call: -; v_call: TRBV7-3; j_call: TRBJ1-1; clone_size: -; cdr3_aa: CASSLTTVNTEAFF; cdr3_nt: TGTGCCAGCAGCCTAACGACGGTGAACACTGAAGCTTTCTTT
d_call: TRBD1; v_call: TRBV7-2; j_call: TRBJ2-3; clone_size: -; cdr3_aa: CASSPGTGSLGGTQYF; cdr3_nt: TGTGCCAGCAGCCCGGGGACAGGTTCGTTGGGTGGTACGCAGTATTTT
d_call: -; v_call: TRBV5-1; j_call: TRBJ1-1; clone_size: few; cdr3_aa: CASSPFEVNTEAFF; cdr3_nt: TGCGCCAGCAGCCCGTTCGAGGTGAACACTGAAGCTTTCTTT
d_call: TRBD1; v_call: TRBV18; j_call: TRBJ2-4; clone_size: few; cdr3_aa: CASSTGDNISRNIQYF; cdr3_nt: TGTGCCAGCTCAACAGGGGACAACATCTCGCGAAACATTCAGTACTTC
d_call: -; v_call: TRBV7-2; j_call: TRBJ2-7; clone_size: many; cdr3_aa: CASSPGGPLYEQYF; cdr3_nt: TGTGCCAGCAGCCCCGGGGGTCCACTTTACGAGCAGTACTTC
d_call: -; v_call: TRBV4-3; j_call: TRBJ2-1; clone_size: many; cdr3_aa: CASSQDLRDSYNEQFF; cdr3_nt: TGCGCCAGCAGCCAAGATCTAAGGGACTCTTACAATGAGCAGTTCTTC
d_call: -; v_call: TRBV29-1; j_call: TRBJ2-3; clone_size: few; cdr3_aa: CSVREASTDTQYF; cdr3_nt: TGCAGCGTTAGGGAAGCTAGCACAGATACGCAGTATTTT
d_call: TRBD1; v_call: TRBV6-6; j_call: TRBJ2-3; clone_size: few; cdr3_aa: CASSSQGAQYF; cdr3_nt: TGTGCCAGCAGTTCGCAGGGGGCGCAGTATTTT
d_call: TRBD1; v_call: TRBV4-3; j_call: TRBJ2-2; clone_size: many; cdr3_aa: CASSLGGQYPGELFF; cdr3_nt: TGCGCCAGCAGCCTAGGGGGACAGTATCCCGGGGAGCTGTTTTTT
d_call: TRBD1; v_call: TRBV18; j_call: TRBJ1-5; clone_size: -; cdr3_aa: CASSPGQNQPQHF; cdr3_nt: TGTGCCAGCTCACCGGGACAGAATCAGCCCCAGCATTTT
d_call: -; v_call: TRBV7-9; j_call: TRBJ2-3; clone_size: many; cdr3_aa: CASSLVIGSTDTQYF; cdr3_nt: TGTGCCAGCAGCTTAGTAATCGGATCCACAGATACGCAGTATTTT
d_call: -; v_call: TRBV29-1; j_call: TRBJ2-5; clone_size: many; cdr3_aa: CSVSGQETQYF; cdr3_nt: TGCAGCGTTTCGGGACAAGAGACCCAGTACTTC
d_call: -; v_call: TRBV7-3; j_call: TRBJ2-5; clone_size: few; cdr3_aa: CASSLTGDGDETQYF; cdr3_nt: TGTGCCAGCAGCTTAACTGGGGATGGTGACGAGACCCAGTACTTC
d_call: -; v_call: TRBV7-3; j_call: TRBJ1-2; clone_size: few; cdr3_aa: CASTSLWEYGYTF; cdr3_nt: TGTGCCAGCACCTCCCTTTGGGAGTATGGCTACACCTTC
d_call: -; v_call: TRBV10-2; j_call: TRBJ1-1; clone_size: few; cdr3_aa: CASSGHREAFF; cdr3_nt: TGCGCCAGCAGTGGCCACAGAGAAGCTTTCTTT
d_call: -; v_call: TRBV12-2; j_call: TRBJ2-6; clone_size: few; cdr3_aa: CASRGFRSGANVLTF; cdr3_nt: TGTGCAAGTCGGGGCTTCCGCTCTGGGGCCAACGTCCTGACTTTC
d_call: -; v_call: TRBV5-1; j_call: TRBJ2-7; clone_size: few; cdr3_aa: CASSLGSNSYEQYF; cdr3_nt: TGCGCCAGCAGCTTAGGCTCGAACTCCTACGAGCAGTACTTC
d_call: -; v_call: TRBV4-1; j_call: TRBJ1-4; clone_size: few; cdr3_aa: CASSQGPTTNEKLFF; cdr3_nt: TGCGCCAGCAGCCAAGGACCAACAACTAATGAAAAACTGTTTTTT
d_call: -; v_call: TRBV5-1; j_call: TRBJ1-5; clone_size: -; cdr3_aa: CASSLAGADHQPQHF; cdr3_nt: TGCGCCAGCAGCTTGGCCGGGGCTGACCATCAGCCCCAGCATTTT
d_call: -; v_call: TRBV4-3; j_call: TRBJ2-1; clone_size: -; cdr3_aa: CASSPRKGREQFF; cdr3_nt: TGCGCCAGCAGCCCCCGAAAGGGGCGTGAGCAGTTCTTC
d_call: TRBD1; v_call: TRBV5-1; j_call: TRBJ2-7; clone_size: few; cdr3_aa: CASSSRDRGYEQYF; cdr3_nt: TGCGCCAGCAGCAGTCGGGACAGGGGCTACGAGCAGTACTTC
d_call: -; v_call: TRBV20-1; j_call: TRBJ1-2; clone_size: many; cdr3_aa: CSASDYGYTF; cdr3_nt: TGCAGTGCTAGTGACTATGGCTACACCTTC
d_call: -; v_call: TRBV6-5; j_call: TRBJ1-5; clone_size: -; cdr3_aa: CASTKFWDQPQHF; cdr3_nt: TGTGCCAGCACAAAATTCTGGGATCAGCCCCAGCATTTT
d_call: -; v_call: TRBV7-2; j_call: TRBJ1-1; clone_size: few; cdr3_aa: CASSSRERRLNTEAFF; cdr3_nt: TGTGCCAGCAGCTCAAGAGAGAGGAGATTGAACACTGAAGCTTTCTTT
d_call: TRBD2; v_call: TRBV7-7; j_call: TRBJ2-5; clone_size: many; cdr3_aa: CASSPWTSGGGEETQYF; cdr3_nt: TGTGCCAGCAGCCCTTGGACTAGCGGGGGAGGAGAAGAGACCCAGTACTTC
d_call: -; v_call: TRBV25-1; j_call: TRBJ1-1; clone_size: few; cdr3_aa: CASSPTGFTEAFF; cdr3_nt: TGTGCCAGCAGCCCTACAGGGTTCACTGAAGCTTTCTTT
d_call: -; v_call: TRBV7-9; j_call: TRBJ1-4; clone_size: few; cdr3_aa: CASSPDGTVINEKLFF; cdr3_nt: TGTGCCAGCAGCCCGGATGGGACCGTTATTAATGAAAAACTGTTTTTT
d_call: -; v_call: TRBV6-6; j_call: TRBJ2-5; clone_size: -; cdr3_aa: CATGTQQETQYF; cdr3_nt: TGTGCCACGGGGACACAGCAAGAGACCCAGTACTTC
d_call: -; v_call: TRBV29-1; j_call: TRBJ2-2; clone_size: few; cdr3_aa: CSVNKDQGLTGELFF; cdr3_nt: TGCAGCGTTAACAAGGACCAGGGGCTGACCGGGGAGCTGTTTTTT
d_call: TRBD1; v_call: TRBV19; j_call: TRBJ1-5; clone_size: -; cdr3_aa: CASSPGTALNQPQHF; cdr3_nt: TGTGCCAGTAGTCCCGGGACAGCGTTAAATCAGCCCCAGCATTTT
d_call: TRBD1; v_call: TRBV9; j_call: TRBJ2-3; clone_size: many; cdr3_aa: CASSATGGYAQYF; cdr3_nt: TGTGCCAGCAGCGCTACAGGGGGGTATGCGCAGTATTTT
d_call: TRBD1; v_call: TRBV5-6; j_call: TRBJ1-4; clone_size: -; cdr3_aa: CASSLFGETGGDEKLFF; cdr3_nt: TGTGCCAGCAGCTTGTTTGGTGAGACAGGGGGCGATGAAAAACTGTTTTTT